This is a list of T cell receptor beta chains from one sample in a study of blood T cell repertoires in COVID-19. The assay was immunoSEQ multiplex PCR, and TCRdb's table has in-frame clones only and misses some. The repertoire holds about 88,000 clones, with around nine tenths as singletons. The sequenced sample was peripheral blood. The receptors originated from an elderly woman with acute or convalescent COVID-19. Each CDR3 is given with its conserved first and last residue. D genes are given only for firm matches. Expanded clones get a size class; other rows say once, few or many, or leave the size out.

j_call | v_call | clone_size | d_call | cdr3_aa | cdr3_nt
TRBJ1-2 | TRBV6-5 | once | TRBD1 | CAIQDRAAPYGYTF | TGTGCCATACAAGACAGGGCCGCTCCCTATGGCTACACCTTC
TRBJ2-1 | TRBV9 | few | - | CASSFRDFRGEEQFF | TGTGCCAGCAGCTTCCGGGACTTCAGAGGGGAGGAGCAGTTCTTC
TRBJ1-2 | TRBV11-2 | - | - | CASGMSGNSYGYTF | TGTGCCAGCGGGATGTCAGGGAATAGCTATGGCTACACCTTC
TRBJ2-3 | TRBV7-2 | - | - | CASSLAGADTQYF | TGTGCCAGCAGCTTGGCCGGGGCAGATACGCAGTATTTT
TRBJ2-2 | TRBV18 | - | TRBD2 | CASSPRASGSTGTGELFF | TGTGCCAGCTCACCGAGGGCTAGCGGAAGTACGGGAACCGGGGAGCTGTTTTTT
TRBJ2-7 | TRBV29-1 | - | TRBD2 | CSGLLAGGPHEQYF | TGCAGCGGTCTACTAGCGGGAGGGCCTCACGAGCAGTACTTC
TRBJ2-7 | TRBV7-9 | - | - | CASTPERTLNEQYF | TGTGCCAGCACCCCTGAAAGGACACTTAACGAGCAGTACTTC
TRBJ1-2 | TRBV19 | - | TRBD1 | CASSPRTGGGYTF | TGTGCCAGTAGTCCCCGGACAGGGGGCGGCTACACCTTC
TRBJ1-1 | TRBV5-4 | - | TRBD1 | CASTPQGSNTEAFF | TGTGCCAGCACCCCACAGGGGTCGAACACTGAAGCTTTCTTT
TRBJ2-1 | TRBV4-3 | - | TRBD2 | CASSQDFSGRAYRGPYNEQFF | TGCGCCAGCAGCCAAGATTTTTCCGGGAGGGCCTATCGAGGACCCTACAATGAGCAGTTCTTC
TRBJ2-7 | TRBV4-2 | - | - | CASSPRLTIPYEQYF | TGTGCCAGCAGCCCCCGGTTAACGATTCCCTACGAGCAGTACTTC
TRBJ2-7 | TRBV6-2/TRBV6-3 | - | TRBD1 | CASSQFLTGTGGHEQYF | TGTGCCAGCAGTCAATTTCTGACCGGGACAGGGGGCCACGAGCAGTACTTC
TRBJ2-7 | TRBV7-2 | - | TRBD1 | CASSFRQGYHEQYF | TGTGCCAGCAGCTTTAGACAGGGTTACCACGAGCAGTACTTC
TRBJ1-5 | TRBV6-2/TRBV6-3 | - | - | CASNPTGLAQPQHF | TGTGCCAGCAACCCAACAGGGCTGGCTCAGCCCCAGCATTTT
TRBJ2-1 | TRBV19 | - | - | CASSMLARSSYNEQFF | TGTGCCAGTAGTATGCTAGCGCGGAGCTCCTACAATGAGCAGTTCTTC
TRBJ1-6 | TRBV10-2 | - | TRBD1 | CASSYRGGSPLHF | TGCGCCAGCAGCTACAGGGGAGGTTCACCCCTCCACTTT
TRBJ1-4 | TRBV6-4 | - | - | CASRGGATGPADEKLFF | TGTGCCAGCAGGGGGGGGGCCACAGGACCGGCAGATGAAAAACTGTTTTTT
TRBJ1-5 | TRBV7-9 | - | - | CASSWDGAGQPQHF | TGTGCCAGCAGTTGGGACGGGGCGGGGCAGCCCCAGCATTTT
TRBJ1-2 | TRBV28 | - | TRBD1 | CASSVGQEDGYTF | TGTGCCAGCAGTGTAGGACAGGAGGATGGCTACACCTTC
TRBJ1-5 | TRBV12-5 | - | TRBD1 | CASGFGQAQPQHF | TGTGCTAGTGGTTTTGGACAGGCTCAGCCCCAGCATTTT
TRBJ2-3 | TRBV28 | - | TRBD2 | CASSSTGLAGGKDTQYF | TGTGCCAGCAGTTCCACGGGACTAGCGGGAGGCAAGGATACGCAGTATTTT
TRBJ2-7 | TRBV5-1 | few | - | CASSWDGSGSRDYEQYF | TGCGCCAGCAGCTGGGACGGGAGTGGTAGCAGAGACTACGAGCAGTACTTC
TRBJ2-2 | TRBV2 | once | TRBD2 | CALNRGDGELFF | TGTGCCTTAAATCGGGGGGATGGGGAGCTGTTTTTT
TRBJ2-1 | TRBV19 | - | TRBD1 | CASSAVQGAGEQFF | TGTGCCAGTAGTGCTGTACAGGGGGCGGGTGAGCAGTTCTTC
TRBJ1-1 | TRBV18 | - | TRBD1 | CASSPWGTANTEAFF | TGTGCCAGCTCCCCCTGGGGGACAGCAAACACTGAAGCTTTCTTT
TRBJ1-5 | TRBV5-6 | - | TRBD1 | CASSQTGTGRQPQHF | TGTGCCAGCAGCCAGACCGGGACAGGAAGGCAGCCCCAGCATTTT
TRBJ1-3 | TRBV18 | - | - | CASSPPGRGDGNTIYF | TGTGCCAGCTCACCTCCGGGACGCGGGGATGGAAACACCATATATTTT
TRBJ1-3 | TRBV6-6 | - | - | CASRSGSGNTIYF | TGTGCCAGCAGGTCAGGGTCTGGAAACACCATATATTTT
TRBJ2-7 | TRBV6-5 | few | - | CASSSTSLYEQYF | TGTGCCAGCAGCTCCACTAGTTTGTACGAGCAGTACTTC
TRBJ2-3 | TRBV5-1 | - | - | CASSLGGGGTDTQYF | TGCGCCAGCAGCTTGGGGGGCGGAGGCACAGATACGCAGTATTTT
TRBJ1-4 | TRBV28 | - | - | CASSSTGSYEKLFF | TGTGCCAGCAGTTCGACAGGTTCATATGAAAAACTGTTTTTT
TRBJ2-4 | TRBV7-9 | - | TRBD1 | CASSLGQGLAKNIQYF | TGTGCCAGCAGCTTAGGACAGGGCCTAGCCAAAAACATTCAGTACTTC
TRBJ1-1 | TRBV4-3 | - | - | CASSLSTVNTEAFF | TGCGCCAGCAGTCTGTCAACAGTGAACACTGAAGCTTTCTTT
TRBJ2-6 | TRBV30 | - | - | CAWSVRPGAGANVLTF | TGTGCCTGGAGTGTACGACCGGGTGCCGGGGCCAACGTCCTGACTTTC